This passage covers 2 T cell receptor beta chains from one sample sequenced in a study of T cell responses to AZD1222 COVID-19 vaccine. Produced via immunoSEQ multiplex PCR; TCRdb's table is partial and in-frame only. Of tens of thousands of clones in the sample, 70% to 90% were seen once. The input for sequencing was peripheral blood, taken on day 0 of AZD1222 vaccination. These receptors were taken from an adult in good health.

The chain has TRBV3-1 (or the pseudogene TRBV3-2) and TRBJ2-7, with D possibly being TRBD1 (5 bases). Germline CDR1 reads LGHDT; CDR2 reads YNNKEL (reference sequence). The V end lost 1 base, the J end lost 7 bases, and 14 bases lay between the germline ends. The CDR3 spans 14 residues. The chain's CDR3 is CASSQVLGAGEQYF. DNA of the CDR3: TGTGCCAGCAGCCAAGTTCTTGGGGCAGGAGAGCAGTACTTC.

The chain carries TRBV19 and TRBJ1-2; perhaps TRBD1 as D (5 bases). The length of the CDR3 is 15 residues. Germline V gene lookup returns CDR1 LNHDA and CDR2 SQIVND (reference sequence). With 5 bases removed from V and 3 bases from J, the gap between germline ends came to 16 bases. This CDR3 reads CASSLVRDSHYGYTF. As DNA, the CDR3 is TGTGCCAGTAGTCTGGTCAGGGATTCCCACTATGGCTACACCTTC.